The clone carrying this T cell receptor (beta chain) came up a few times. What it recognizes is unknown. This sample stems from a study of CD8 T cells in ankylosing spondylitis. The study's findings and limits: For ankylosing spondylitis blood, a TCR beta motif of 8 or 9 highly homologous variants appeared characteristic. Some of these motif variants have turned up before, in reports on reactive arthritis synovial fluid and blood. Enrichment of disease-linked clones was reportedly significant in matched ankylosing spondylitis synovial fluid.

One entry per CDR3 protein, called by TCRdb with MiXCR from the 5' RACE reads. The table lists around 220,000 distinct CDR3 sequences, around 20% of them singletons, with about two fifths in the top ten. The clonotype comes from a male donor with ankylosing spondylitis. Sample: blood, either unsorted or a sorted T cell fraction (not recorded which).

The CDR3 DNA reads as TGTGCCAGCAGTGACGGGATGGGGGACACTGAAGCTTTCTTT. Translation: CASSDGMGDTEAFF. The J gene is TRBJ1-1, the V gene TRBV2; TRBD1 might be the D (5 bases). CDR3 size: 14 residues. Germline lookup yields CDR1 SNHLY and CDR2 FYNNEI. The V and J ends lost 3 bases and 3 bases respectively, with 11 bases between them.